This T cell receptor beta chain stems from a study of blood T cells in healthy people across ages. As for this clonotype: Its antigen is not known. One base away lies a much larger clone, so this may be a sequencing read error.

The germline gives CDR1 MGHRA, CDR2 YSYEKL. The CDR3 is made up of 13 amino acids. The study's findings and limits: Long-lived donors carried more naive CD4+ cells and greater diversity than aged donors. PBMCs left unsorted prevented a conclusive naive versus antigen-experienced comparison.

Primed by a sample-barcoded 5' primer and a J-beta primer mix, a second PCR proceeded for roughly 6 to 12 cycles. With 12 random nucleotides, a template-switch adaptor tagged each individual cDNA molecule. The study obtained at least 2.5 million CDR3-containing paired-end reads from every sample. TCRdb re-analysed the 5' RACE reads in MiXCR, keeping a single row per CDR3 protein. The sample lists 550,000 to 800,000 distinct CDR3 sequences; about 30% were seen once. Input material: blood. The chain uses TRBV4-1 and TRBJ2-1, with TRBD2 as a possible D gene (5 bases). The J call may be incorrect, as the DNA end agrees better with TRBJ2-7. The receptor comes from a woman over 75 in good health. CDR3 sequence: CASSQTSFNEQYF. The CDR3 nucleotides read TGCGCCAGCAGCCAAACTAGTTTCAATGAGCAGTACTTC.